Following are 13 T cell receptor beta chains from one sample sequenced in a study of blood T cell repertoires in COVID-19. The method was immunoSEQ multiplex PCR; TCRdb's version includes in-frame clones alone and lacks a portion of them. This table has fewer than 200,000 clones, about 86% appearing once. Material for sequencing was peripheral blood. The receptor source for this set is a woman between 65 and 79 years old with COVID-19, enrolled during active disease.

This clone came up a few times. The chain is built from TRBV4-1 and TRBJ1-1, with D uncertain. Per the germline V gene, CDR1 is MGHRA and CDR2 is YSYEKL. V was clipped by 4 bases and J by 3 bases, with 12 bases between them. The CDR3 consists of 14 residues. CDR3: CASSLDLQDTEAFF. As DNA, the CDR3 is TGCGCCAGCAGCCTAGATCTCCAGGACACTGAAGCTTTCTTT.

V usage is TRBV5-6 and J usage is TRBJ1-2, with D possibly matching TRBD1 (5 bases). Germline V CDR1 and CDR2: SGHDT, YYEEEE. Trimming cost V 0 bases and J 2 bases, with 8 bases left between them. The CDR3 spans 14 residues. The CDR3 nucleotides read TGTGCCAGCAGCTTGGGGCCAGGGAACTATGGCTACACCTTC. Its translation is CASSLGPGNYGYTF.

The rearrangement uses TRBV18 and TRBJ1-4; 7 bases are a match to TRBD1. J lost 7 bases, V lost 0 bases, and 5 bases had no gene match. The germline CDR1 and CDR2 sequences are KGHSH and LQKENI. The CDR3 has 15 amino acids. As DNA, the CDR3 is TGTGCCAGCTCACCACCGTCCCAGGGGGGTGAAAAACTGTTTTTT. Its translation: CASSPPSQGGEKLFF.

The chain links TRBV5-6 to TRBJ1-1; no firm D call. Germline CDR1 reads SGHDT; CDR2 reads YYEEEE. CDR3 length equals 14 residues. With 2 bases removed from V and 5 bases from J, the gap between germline ends came to 13 bases. Here the CDR3 reads CASSFSGGWTEAFF. The DNA for the CDR3 is TGTGCCAGCAGCTTTTCCGGAGGTTGGACTGAAGCTTTCTTT.

The chain has TRBV15 and TRBJ1-2; the D gene is possibly TRBD1 (5 bases). Germline CDR1 reads LNHNV; CDR2 reads YYDKDF (reference sequence). The CDR3 is 14 amino acids. The V and J ends lost 3 bases and 2 bases respectively, with 10 bases between them. DNA of the CDR3: TGTGCCACCAGCAGGGGGGGGACGAACTATGGCTACACCTTC. This gives the protein CATSRGGTNYGYTF.

V gene TRBV3-1 (or the pseudogene TRBV3-2) combines with J gene TRBJ1-1, with a tentative D call TRBD1 (5 bases). The V gene's germline CDR1 is LGHDT and CDR2 YNNKEL (reference sequence). The CDR3 contains 13 residues. Trimming removed 6 bases from V and 1 base from J, with 9 bases in between. The DNA for the CDR3 is TGTGCCAGCAGATCCGACAGGAACACTGAAGCTTTCTTT. It encodes CASRSDRNTEAFF.

The chain is built from TRBV10-3 and TRBJ1-4; D is perhaps TRBD1 (6 bases). CDR1 is ENHRY and CDR2 is SYGVKD in the germline V gene. This CDR3 has 15 residues. The V gene lost 5 bases and the J gene lost 5 bases, with 15 bases spanning the gap. The CDR3 loop is CAISLSRGANEKLFF. The CDR3 DNA reads TGTGCCATCAGTTTATCCCGGGGGGCGAATGAAAAACTGTTTTTT.

The chain carries TRBV6-5 and TRBJ2-7; a weak D match, TRBD1 (6 bases). The V gene's germline CDR1 is MNHEY and CDR2 SVGAGI. The CDR3 loop spans 13 amino acids. V shed 7 bases and J shed 2 bases, with 12 bases lying between them. For the CDR3, the DNA is TGTGCCAGCACCAGAGGGGGTGCCTACGAGCAGTACTTC. Amino acids: CASTRGGAYEQYF.

The CDR3 loop reads CASSLIPGNDEQYF. The CDR3 DNA reads as TGCGCCAGCAGCTTGATCCCAGGGAACGACGAGCAGTACTTC. The chain is built from TRBV5-1 and TRBJ2-7, with a weak D call TRBD1 (5 bases). Germline V lookup: CDR1 SGHRS, CDR2 YFSETQ. The CDR3 spans 14 residues. Deletions cut 1 base from V and 5 bases from J, with 13 bases between.

The rearrangement joins TRBV6-2 or TRBV6-3 to TRBJ1-5; D is unclear. Germline V gives CDR1 MNHEY, CDR2 SVGEGT. CDR3 size: 16 residues. Deletions cut 2 bases from V and 1 base from J, with 12 bases between. CDR3: CASSYLSGLSNQPQHF. The DNA of the CDR3 is TGTGCCAGCAGTTACCTTTCCGGGTTAAGCAATCAGCCCCAGCATTTT.

This chain links TRBV2 with TRBJ2-1; 9 nucleotides agree with TRBD2. V was pared by 5 bases and J by 1 base, with 3 bases of the junction left unmatched. Per the germline V gene, CDR1 is SNHLY and CDR2 is FYNNEI. This CDR3 contains 15 residues. In DNA form, the CDR3 reads TGTGCCAGCAGTCAGCTAGCGGGGTCCTACAATGAGCAGTTCTTC. Translated, it gives CASSQLAGSYNEQFF.

This chain uses TRBV6-5 with TRBJ1-3; 8 bases align to TRBD1. Losses at the gene ends were 7 bases for V and 1 base for J; bases not matched to a gene: 6. The CDR3 contains 15 residues. Germline V gene data show CDR1 as MNHEY and CDR2 as SVGAGI. The CDR3 here is CASIGQGRSGNTIYF. In nucleotides, the CDR3 is TGTGCCAGCATAGGACAGGGTAGATCTGGAAACACCATATATTTT.

This clone has a single count. The J gene is TRBJ1-4, the V gene TRBV2, with 10 positions matching TRBD1. The CDR3 extends over 15 amino acids. Looked up from germline, CDR1 is SNHLY and CDR2 is FYNNEI. Unmatched junction bases numbered 7, after V lost 5 bases and J lost 7 bases. CDR3 sequence reads: CASSPPGQGSEKLFF. The CDR3 DNA is TGTGCCAGCAGTCCACCGGGACAGGGGTCTGAAAAACTGTTTTTT.